A single sample is the source of the 17 T cell receptor beta chains below, sequenced in a study of cytomegalovirus exposure and HLA in healthy donors. The study ran its PCR with 60 Vbeta and 13 Jbeta primers. Assay: immunoSEQ multiplex PCR; the TCRdb copy retains only in-frame clones and omits some. This sample carries 130,000 or so clones, with around 2.2% going to the ten biggest clones. The sequenced sample was PBMCs. The receptors originated from a woman between 18 and 29 years old in good health and CMV-seronegative.

The V gene is TRBV6-1, the J gene TRBJ2-7, with unresolved D. CDR3 length: 13 amino acids. The germline gives CDR1 MNHNS, CDR2 SASEGT. Between the trimmed V and J ends, which lost 4 bases and 3 bases, there was a span of 10 bases. The DNA for the CDR3 is TGTGCCAGCAGTGTCATGGTGGGCTACGAGCAGTACGTC. It translates to CASSVMVGYEQYV.

This sequence joins TRBV25-1 and TRBJ1-2, with D maybe TRBD1 (6 bases). The CDR3 extends over 12 amino acids. Per the germline V gene, CDR1 is MGHDK and CDR2 is SYGVNS. The ends were cut back, 8 bases at V and 3 bases at J, with 10 bases in the middle. DNA of the CDR3: TGTGCCAGCCGAGGGGGAGACTATGGCTACACCTTC. Translation gives CASRGGDYGYTF.

V usage is TRBV29-1 and J usage is TRBJ2-7, with 8 bases aligning to TRBD2. Germline CDR1 reads SQVTM; CDR2 reads ANQGSEA. The trim removed 7 bases at V and 3 bases at J, leaving 35 bases unmatched. This CDR3 is built from 22 residues. The CDR3 region is CSAWGSVFGSSGTEGGDYEQYF. The CDR3 coding sequence is TGCAGCGCGTGGGGATCGGTTTTTGGAAGTAGCGGGACCGAAGGTGGGGACTACGAGCAGTACTTC.

The chain carries TRBV4-2 and TRBJ2-5; D perhaps matches TRBD2 (6 bases). CDR1 is LGHNA and CDR2 is YNFKEQ in the germline V gene. The CDR3 is 16 amino acids. Trimming removed 0 bases at V and 5 bases at J, with 16 bases between. This CDR3 reads CASSQDRDSLEETQYF. CDR3 sequence (DNA): TGTGCCAGCAGCCAAGACCGGGACTCACTCGAGGAGACCCAGTACTTC.

The J gene is TRBJ2-2, the V gene TRBV4-3; maybe TRBD2 (5 bases). This CDR3 has 14 residues. V lost 1 base and J lost 7, with 10 bases in between. CDR1 LGHNA and CDR2 YSLEER come from the germline V gene. This chain's CDR3 is CASSQGEFVGELFF. The CDR3 DNA is TGCGCCAGCAGCCAAGGGGAGTTTGTCGGGGAGCTGTTTTTT.

The DNA of the CDR3 is TGTGCCAGCAGGAGGACTTCTTCCAATGAGCAGTTCTTC. This encodes CASRRTSSNEQFF. This chain uses TRBV27 with TRBJ2-1; the D gene is possibly TRBD2 (5 bases). Trimming took 6 bases from V and 6 from J, leaving 12 bases between them. The length of the CDR3 is 13 residues. The germline V gene encodes CDR1 MNHEY and CDR2 SMNVEV (reference sequence).

This chain connects TRBV7-2 to TRBJ1-2, with 7 nucleotides matching TRBD1. J lost 7 bases, V lost 6 bases, and 20 bases had no gene match. Per the germline V gene, CDR1 is SGHTA and CDR2 is FQGNSA. This CDR3 has 17 residues. CDR3 sequence: CASRSGLAAGGSGGYTF. The CDR3 bases are TGTGCCAGCAGGTCCGGCTTGGCGGCAGGGGGTAGTGGTGGCTACACCTTC.

The chain has TRBV30 and TRBJ2-1; 14 nucleotides agree with TRBD2. The CDR3 consists of 18 residues. Losses at the gene ends were 3 bases for V and 1 base for J; bases not matched to a gene: 8. The V gene's germline CDR1 is GTSNPN and CDR2 SVGIG (reference sequence). The DNA for the CDR3 is TGTGCCTGGAGAGGACCGGGACTAGCGGGAGAATCCTACAATGAGCAGTTCTTC. Its protein is CAWRGPGLAGESYNEQFF.

The chain couples TRBV28 to TRBJ2-7; D might be TRBD2 (5 bases). The CDR3 consists of 16 residues. Trimming took off 3 bases at V and 7 bases at J, with 22 bases between the two ends. CDR1 is MDHEN, CDR2 SYDVKM, per germline. The CDR3 protein is CASSFPRGIGLGEQYF. The CDR3 DNA reads TGTGCCAGCAGTTTCCCGAGAGGGATCGGTCTGGGGGAGCAGTACTTC.

The V call is TRBV6-5, the J call TRBJ2-7, with D hard to call. The germline gives CDR1 MNHEY, CDR2 SVGAGI. This CDR3 has 15 residues. Trimming took 0 bases from V and 1 from J, leaving 10 bases between them. In DNA, the CDR3 is TGTGCCAGCAGTTACTCAGTGAGCGAATCCTACGAGCAGTACTTC. As protein: CASSYSVSESYEQYF.

The chain has TRBV11-2 and TRBJ1-2, with D maybe TRBD1 (5 bases). Germline V gene lookup returns CDR1 SGHAT and CDR2 FQNNGV. V was shortened by 4 bases and J by 7 bases, with 13 bases between the two germline ends. The CDR3 loop spans 13 amino acids. The CDR3 spells CASSSGFSGGYTF. The CDR3 DNA reads as TGTGCCAGCAGCTCAGGGTTTTCGGGTGGCTACACCTTC.

The gene calls are TRBV2 and TRBJ1-1; maybe TRBD1 (6 bases). CDR3 length: 14 amino acids. Germline CDR1 SNHLY, CDR2 FYNNEI. The CDR3 loop reads CAGLLGAVNTEAFF. CDR3 DNA sequence: TGTGCTGGCCTCCTGGGGGCGGTAAACACTGAAGCTTTCTTT.

The J gene is TRBJ1-4, the V gene TRBV19, with D possibly TRBD1 on 5 matching bases. The V end lost 6 bases, the J end lost 4 bases, and 12 bases lay between the germline ends. The CDR3 has 14 amino acids. Germline V CDR1 and CDR2: LNHDA, SQIVND (reference sequence). CDR3 region: CASRRGVLNEKLFF. The CDR3 DNA reads TGTGCCAGTAGACGGGGGGTTCTTAATGAAAAACTGTTTTTT.

The chain is built from TRBV5-5 and TRBJ2-7; TRBD1 matches at 7 bases. CDR1 SGHKS and CDR2 YYEKEE come from the germline V gene (reference sequence). V lost 5 bases, J lost 5 bases, and 13 bases stayed unmatched. The CDR3 spans 15 residues. This chain's CDR3 is CASSSSTGRWDEQYF. CDR3 DNA: TGTGCCAGCAGTTCATCGACAGGGCGCTGGGACGAGCAGTACTTC.

V usage is TRBV9 and J usage is TRBJ2-1; TRBD2 agrees at 7 bases. Germline CDR1 is SGDLS and CDR2 is YYNGEE. CDR3 length: 15 residues. With V trimmed by 4 bases and J by 7 bases, 11 bases remained unmatched. The CDR3 sequence: CASSPGTTGANEQFF. In DNA form, the CDR3 reads TGTGCCAGCAGCCCTGGGACTACGGGAGCGAATGAGCAGTTCTTC.

CDR3 sequence (DNA): TGTGCCAGCAGCGTGACCGGGACTAGACTCTACGAGCAGTACTTC. Residues: CASSVTGTRLYEQYF. V and J are TRBV7-6 and TRBJ2-7, with 8 bases aligning to TRBD2. Germline values: CDR1 SGHVS, CDR2 FNYEAQ. The CDR3 runs 15 residues. V lost 5 bases, J lost 3 bases, and 9 bases stayed unmatched. The variable domain in full, completed from reference TRBV7-6 and TRBJ2-7, reads GAGVSQSPRYKVTKRGQDVALRCDPISGHVSLYWYRQALGQGPEFLTYFNYEAQQDKSGLPNDRFSAERPEGSISTLTIQRTEQRDSAMYRCASSVTGTRLYEQYFGPGTRLTVT.

Here the CDR3 reads CASRALRGSSYEQYF. The CDR3 nucleotides read TGTGCAAGTCGCGCTCTAAGAGGGAGCTCCTACGAGCAGTACTTC. The chain combines TRBV12-2 with TRBJ2-5; TRBD2, the table's D call, lacks a check against the DNA. The DNA end favors TRBJ2-7, so the J call may be wrong. TRBV12-2 is assigned pseudogene status. The CDR3 contains 15 residues.